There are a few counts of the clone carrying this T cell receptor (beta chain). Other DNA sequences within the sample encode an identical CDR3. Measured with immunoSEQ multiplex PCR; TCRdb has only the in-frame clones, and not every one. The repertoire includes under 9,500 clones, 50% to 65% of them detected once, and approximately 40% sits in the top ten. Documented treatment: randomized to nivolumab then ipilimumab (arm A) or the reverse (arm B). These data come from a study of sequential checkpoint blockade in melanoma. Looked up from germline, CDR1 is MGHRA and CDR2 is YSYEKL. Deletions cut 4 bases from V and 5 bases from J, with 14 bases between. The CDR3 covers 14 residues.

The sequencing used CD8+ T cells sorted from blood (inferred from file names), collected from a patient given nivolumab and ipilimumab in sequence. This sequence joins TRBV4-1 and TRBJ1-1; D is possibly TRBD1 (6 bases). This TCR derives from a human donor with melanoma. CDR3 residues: CASSPDRLATEAFF. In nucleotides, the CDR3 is TGCGCCAGCAGCCCCGACAGGTTAGCGACTGAAGCTTTCTTT.